This TCR beta chain was captured by sequencing in a study of OX40 agonist ivuxolimab in advanced cancers. The overall study: People in dose escalation had one of these cancers: hepatocellular carcinoma, melanoma, renal cell or head and neck cancer.

Study-wide results and limits: Clonal expansion by week 6 occurred in CD4+ and CD8+ blood T cells (at 0.1 to 3.0 mg/kg). Nonresponders included some who also had low normalized T-cell clonal expansion.

This clone was counted a single time. Its cognate antigen is unknown. Only in-frame clones appear in the TCRdb table, and some are missing; sequencing was by immunoSEQ multiplex PCR. Of 45,000 to 60,000 clones listed, about nine tenths are singletons. CDR1 and CDR2 (germline): SGHTA, FQGTGA. This CDR3 is 15 amino acids long. Trimming pared 4 bases from V and 0 bases from J, leaving 11 bases between. The sample consisted of CD4+ or CD8+ T cells sorted from blood, taken in a trial of the OX40 agonist ivuxolimab. This chain uses TRBV7-3 with TRBJ2-3; D possibly corresponds to TRBD2 (6 bases). The receptor was isolated from an adult with an advanced solid tumor such as melanoma, head and neck, liver or kidney cancer. The CDR3 protein is CASSSGGRSTDTQYF. The CDR3 DNA reads as TGTGCCAGCAGCTCTGGAGGGCGTAGCACAGATACGCAGTATTTT.